These T cell receptor beta chains were read from a single sample in a study of T cell changes during pregnancy in multiple sclerosis. Data came from immunoSEQ multiplex PCR; TCRdb stores just in-frame clones and leaves some out. The sample carries just over 55,000 clones, more than 85% recorded once. The material was peripheral blood, obtained after pregnancy. These receptor sequences come from a female donor in good health, enrolled as a control in a pregnancy study. Both conserved end residues are part of each CDR3. A D gene is named only where the DNA matches it firmly. Size is stated for part of the rows, as once, few or many counts, or as a class when the clone is expanded.

J	D	V	size	CDR3	DNA
TRBJ1-2	.	TRBV11-1	.	CASSLVAGAGYTF	TGTGCCAGCAGCTTGGTGGCAGGTGCTGGCTACACCTTC
TRBJ2-1	TRBD2	TRBV28	.	CASSLQGLAASYNEQFF	TGTGCCAGCAGTTTACAGGGACTAGCGGCCTCCTACAATGAGCAGTTCTTC
TRBJ2-3	TRBD2	TRBV2	once	CASSEALGRAQYF	TGTGCCAGCAGTGAAGCGCTAGGGAGGGCGCAGTATTTT
TRBJ2-7	TRBD1	TRBV7-6	.	CASSPPPYRGRNPYEQYF	TGTGCCAGCAGCCCTCCTCCCTACAGGGGGCGTAACCCCTACGAGCAGTACTTC
TRBJ2-5	TRBD1	TRBV10-2	once	CASSETGTGGGKETQYF	TGCGCCAGCAGTGAGACGGGGACAGGGGGCGGAAAAGAGACCCAGTACTTC
TRBJ1-3	TRBD1	TRBV9	once	CASSVDGTGGLGNTIYF	TGTGCCAGCAGCGTAGATGGGACAGGGGGACTGGGAAACACCATATATTTT
TRBJ2-7	.	TRBV28	.	CASSPNLPYEQYF	TGTGCCAGCAGTCCGAACCTACCTTACGAGCAGTACTTC
TRBJ2-1	TRBD2	TRBV19	.	CASSIGTSGGARHEQFF	TGTGCCAGTAGTATAGGGACTAGCGGGGGGGCCCGCCATGAGCAGTTCTTC
TRBJ2-2	TRBD2	TRBV5-1	.	CASRPTSGKVGELFF	TGCGCCAGCAGGCCGACTAGCGGGAAAGTCGGGGAGCTGTTTTTT
TRBJ2-1	TRBD2	TRBV29-1	.	CSVLAGGRSSYNEQFF	TGCAGCGTTTTAGCGGGAGGTCGAAGCTCCTACAATGAGCAGTTCTTC
TRBJ2-2	TRBD2	TRBV19	few	CASSSRLAGNTGELFF	TGTGCCAGTAGCAGCAGACTAGCGGGAAACACCGGGGAGCTGTTTTTT
TRBJ2-7	TRBD2	TRBV28	.	CASSLLAERSYEQYF	TGTGCCAGCAGTTTACTAGCGGAGAGATCCTACGAGCAGTACTTC
TRBJ1-2	.	TRBV4-1	.	CASGGGPQANYGYTF	TGCGCCAGCGGGGGGGGACCCCAGGCTAACTATGGCTACACCTTC
TRBJ1-5	.	TRBV4-1	once	CASSLSRVGNQPQHF	TGCGCCAGCAGCCTCTCGAGGGTTGGGAATCAGCCCCAGCATTTT